This entry describes one T cell receptor beta chain. No antigen is known for it. Sequenced by immunoSEQ multiplex PCR; TCRdb stores in-frame clones only, minus some. The sample consists of roughly 310,000 clones, 88% of them appearing once. This entry comes from a study of cytomegalovirus exposure and HLA in healthy donors. Study details: A later analysis reported the same platform for the 100 to 150 validation repertoires and the roughly 650 first-cohort repertoires. Points from the study as a whole: The classifier, whose performance was assessed in both the original and validation cohorts, reportedly diagnosed cytomegalovirus status with high specificity and sensitivity. A list of 164 TCR beta chains associated with cytomegalovirus was given.

Germline values: CDR1 SGDLS, CDR2 YYNGEE. This CDR3 comprises 15 residues. Trimming cost V 0 bases and J 0 bases, with 7 bases left between them. The donors were part of the validation cohort of roughly 110 subjects. That cohort was separate from the first cohort, which comprised 500 to 850 subjects. The rearrangement links TRBV9 to TRBJ1-3; D ambiguous. The specimen was PBMCs. The source of this sequence is a man aged 30-40 years in good health and CMV-seronegative. The CDR3 sequence: CASSVVGSSGNTIYF. CDR3 sequence (DNA): TGTGCCAGCAGCGTAGTTGGGAGCTCTGGAAACACCATATATTTT. The variable domain in full, completed from reference TRBV9 and TRBJ1-3, reads DSGVTQTPKHLITATGQRVTLRCSPRSGDLSVYWYQQSLDQGLQFLIQYYNGEERAKGNILERFSAQQFPDLHSELNLSSLELGDSALYFCASSVVGSSGNTIYFGEGSWLTVV.